This T cell receptor (beta chain) originates from a study of T cell responses to AZD1222 COVID-19 vaccine. Overall study findings and caveats: Only 5 to 7 AZD1222 recipients were seropositive at baseline.

CDR3 length: 14 residues. Germline CDR1 MNHEY, CDR2 SVGAGI. V trimming: 2 bases; J trimming: 8 bases; junction bases outside the gene matches: 6. Clones were read by immunoSEQ multiplex PCR, and TCRdb kept only the in-frame ones, dropping some. The sample has some 140,000 clones; about 94% are singletons. Of note for this clone: Its antigen is unknown.

The receptor's source is an adult in good health. This chain connects TRBV6-5 to TRBJ1-2; TRBD1 aligns across 9 bases. The sequencing used peripheral blood, collected on day 0 of AZD1222 vaccination. The CDR3 reads CASSYIQGAGGYTF. CDR3 nucleotide sequence: TGTGCCAGCAGTTACATACAGGGGGCCGGGGGCTACACCTTC.